This T cell receptor (beta chain) stems from a study of cytomegalovirus exposure and HLA in healthy donors. PCR amplification relied on 60 Vbeta primers (plus 13 Jbeta primers). Sequencing was performed with immunoSEQ multiplex PCR; in TCRdb, only in-frame clones are kept and a portion is missing. The table includes about 190,000 clones, 70% to 90% detected once. Per the germline V gene, CDR1 is SEHNR and CDR2 is FQNEAQ (reference sequence). The V end lost 6 bases, the J end lost 3 bases, and 16 bases lay between the germline ends. This CDR3 region has 15 residues. The chain uses TRBV7-9 and TRBJ2-3; perhaps TRBD2 as D (6 bases). This clonotype originated in a woman aged 25 to 39 in good health and CMV-seronegative. Sequencing was carried out using PBMCs. The CDR3 region is CASSSPGLLTDTQYF. The CDR3 bases are TGTGCCAGCAGTTCACCGGGACTTCTAACAGATACGCAGTATTTT.